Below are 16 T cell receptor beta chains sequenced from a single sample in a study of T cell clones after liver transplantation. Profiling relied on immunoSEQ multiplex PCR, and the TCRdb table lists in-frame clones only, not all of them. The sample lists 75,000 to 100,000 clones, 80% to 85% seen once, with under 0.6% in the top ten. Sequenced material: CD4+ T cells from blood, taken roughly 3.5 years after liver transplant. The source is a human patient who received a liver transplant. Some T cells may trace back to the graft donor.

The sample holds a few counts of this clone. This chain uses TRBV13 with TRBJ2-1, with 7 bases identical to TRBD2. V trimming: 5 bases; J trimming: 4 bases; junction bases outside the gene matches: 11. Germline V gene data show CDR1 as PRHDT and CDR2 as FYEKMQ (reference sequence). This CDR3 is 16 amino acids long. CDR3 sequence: CASSGSRRERYNEQFF. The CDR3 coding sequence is TGTGCCAGCAGCGGCAGTAGGCGGGAGCGATACAATGAGCAGTTCTTC.

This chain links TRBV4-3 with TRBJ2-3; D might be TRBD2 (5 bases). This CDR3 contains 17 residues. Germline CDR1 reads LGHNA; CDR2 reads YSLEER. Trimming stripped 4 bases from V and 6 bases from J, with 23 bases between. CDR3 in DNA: TGCGCCAGCAGCCTGGTATGGAGGAGGCCTCCAAGGGATACGCAGTATTTT. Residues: CASSLVWRRPPRDTQYF.

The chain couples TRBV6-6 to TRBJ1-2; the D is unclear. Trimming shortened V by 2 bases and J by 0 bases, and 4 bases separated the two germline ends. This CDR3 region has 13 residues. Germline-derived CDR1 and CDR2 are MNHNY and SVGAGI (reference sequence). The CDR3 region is CASSYGTNYGYTF. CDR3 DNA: TGTGCCAGCAGTTACGGGACTAACTATGGCTACACCTTC.

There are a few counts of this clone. CDR3 amino acids: CAISDLGTTHNEQFF. The CDR3 DNA is TGTGCCATCAGTGATTTGGGGACTACCCACAATGAGCAGTTCTTC. The chain combines TRBV10-3 with TRBJ2-1, with 7 bases aligning to TRBD2. J lost 5 bases, V lost 3 bases, and 7 bases had no gene match. The CDR3 is 15 amino acids. Per germline, CDR1 ENHRY and CDR2 SYGVKD.

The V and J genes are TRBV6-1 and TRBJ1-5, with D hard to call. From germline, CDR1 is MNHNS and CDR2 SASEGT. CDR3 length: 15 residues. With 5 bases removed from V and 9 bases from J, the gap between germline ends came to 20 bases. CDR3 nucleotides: TGTGCCAGCAGTTTAGCCGACGCGCCCTCGGGGCCCCAGCATTTT. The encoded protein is CASSLADAPSGPQHF.

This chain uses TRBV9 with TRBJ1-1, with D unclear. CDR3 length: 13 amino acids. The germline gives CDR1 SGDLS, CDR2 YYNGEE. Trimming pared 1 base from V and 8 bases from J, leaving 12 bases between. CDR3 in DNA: TGTGCCAGCAGCGTAAGGACCAACGACGAAGCTTTCTTT. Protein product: CASSVRTNDEAFF.

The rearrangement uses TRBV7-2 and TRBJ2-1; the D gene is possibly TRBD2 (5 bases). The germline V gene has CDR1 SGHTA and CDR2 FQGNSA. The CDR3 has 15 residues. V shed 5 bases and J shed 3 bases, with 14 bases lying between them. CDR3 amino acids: CASSLRIEGYNEQFF. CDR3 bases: TGTGCCAGCAGCCTCCGAATTGAGGGCTACAATGAGCAGTTCTTC.

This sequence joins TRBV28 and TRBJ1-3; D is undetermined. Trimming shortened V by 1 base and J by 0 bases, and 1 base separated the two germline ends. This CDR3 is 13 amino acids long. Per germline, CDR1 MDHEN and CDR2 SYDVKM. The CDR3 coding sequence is TGTGCCAGCAGTTTATTCTCTGGAAACACCATATATTTT. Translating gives CASSLFSGNTIYF. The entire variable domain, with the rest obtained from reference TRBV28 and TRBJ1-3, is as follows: DVKVTQSSRYLVKRTGEKVFLECVQDMDHENMFWYRQDPGLGLRLIYFSYDVKMKEKGDIPEGYSVSREKKERFSLILESASTNQTSMYLCASSLFSGNTIYFGEGSWLTVV.

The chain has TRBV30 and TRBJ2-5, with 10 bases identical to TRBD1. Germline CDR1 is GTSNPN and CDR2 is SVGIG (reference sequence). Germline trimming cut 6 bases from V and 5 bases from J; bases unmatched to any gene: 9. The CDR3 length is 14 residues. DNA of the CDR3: TGTGCCTGCCTCCGACAGGGGGCAGGGGAGACCCAGTACTTC. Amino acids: CACLRQGAGETQYF.

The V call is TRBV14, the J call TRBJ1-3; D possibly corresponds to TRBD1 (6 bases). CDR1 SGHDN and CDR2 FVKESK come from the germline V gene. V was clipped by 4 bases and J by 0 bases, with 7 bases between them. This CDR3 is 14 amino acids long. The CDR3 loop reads CASSPGHSGNTIYF. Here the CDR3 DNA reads TGTGCCAGCAGCCCGGGACACTCTGGAAACACCATATATTTT.

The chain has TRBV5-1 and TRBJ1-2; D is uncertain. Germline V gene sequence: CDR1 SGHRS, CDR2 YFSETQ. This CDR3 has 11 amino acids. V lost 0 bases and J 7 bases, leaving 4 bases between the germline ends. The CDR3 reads CASSLGSGYTF. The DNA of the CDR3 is TGCGCCAGCAGCTTGGGTAGTGGCTACACCTTC.

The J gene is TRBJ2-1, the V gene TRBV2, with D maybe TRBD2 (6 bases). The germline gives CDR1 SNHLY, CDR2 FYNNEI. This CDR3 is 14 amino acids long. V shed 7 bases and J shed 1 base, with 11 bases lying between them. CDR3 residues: CASTRLVSYNEQFF. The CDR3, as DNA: TGTGCCAGCACCCGACTAGTTTCCTACAATGAGCAGTTCTTC. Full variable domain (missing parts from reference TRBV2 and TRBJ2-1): EPEVTQTPSHQVTQMGQEVILRCVPISNHLYFYWYRQILGQKVEFLVSFYNNEISEKSEIFDDQFSVERPDGSNFTLKIRSTKLEDSAMYFCASTRLVSYNEQFFGPGTRLTVL.

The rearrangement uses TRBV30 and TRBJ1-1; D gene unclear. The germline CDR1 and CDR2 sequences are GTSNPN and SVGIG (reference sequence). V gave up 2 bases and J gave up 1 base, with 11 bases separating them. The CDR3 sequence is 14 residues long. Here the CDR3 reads CAWSPQMTNTEAFF. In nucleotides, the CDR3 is TGTGCCTGGAGTCCACAGATGACGAACACTGAAGCTTTCTTT.

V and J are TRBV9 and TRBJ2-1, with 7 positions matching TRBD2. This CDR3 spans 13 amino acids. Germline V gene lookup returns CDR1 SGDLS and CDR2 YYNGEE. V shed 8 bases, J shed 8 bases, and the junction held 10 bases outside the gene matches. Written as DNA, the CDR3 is TGTGCCAGTGCCTCACTAGCGCAGGATGAGCAGTTCTTC. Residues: CASASLAQDEQFF.

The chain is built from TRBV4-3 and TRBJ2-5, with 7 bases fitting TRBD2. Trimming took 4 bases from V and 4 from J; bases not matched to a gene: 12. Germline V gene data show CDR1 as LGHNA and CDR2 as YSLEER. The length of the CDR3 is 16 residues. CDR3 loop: CASSRVGGTGPETQYF. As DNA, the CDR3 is TGCGCCAGCAGCCGGGTGGGGGGGACTGGACCAGAGACCCAGTACTTC.

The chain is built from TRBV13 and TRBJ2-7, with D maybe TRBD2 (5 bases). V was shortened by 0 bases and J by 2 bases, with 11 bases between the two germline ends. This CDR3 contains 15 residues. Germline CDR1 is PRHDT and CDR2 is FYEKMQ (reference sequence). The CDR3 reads CASSLGIAGTYEQYF. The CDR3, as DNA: TGTGCCAGCAGCTTAGGGATCGCCGGGACCTACGAGCAGTACTTC.